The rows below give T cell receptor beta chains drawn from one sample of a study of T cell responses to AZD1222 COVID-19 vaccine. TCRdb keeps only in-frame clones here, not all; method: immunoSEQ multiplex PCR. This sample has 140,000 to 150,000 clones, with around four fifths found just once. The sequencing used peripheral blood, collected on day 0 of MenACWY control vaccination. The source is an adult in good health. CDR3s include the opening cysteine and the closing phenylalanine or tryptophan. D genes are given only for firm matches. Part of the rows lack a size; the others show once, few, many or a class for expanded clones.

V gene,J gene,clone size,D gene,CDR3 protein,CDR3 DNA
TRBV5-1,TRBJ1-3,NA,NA,CASSPAGGGNTIYF,TGCGCCAGCAGCCCGGCCGGGGGTGGAAACACCATATATTTT
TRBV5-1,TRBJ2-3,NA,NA,CASSGGSAGYTDTQYF,TGCGCCAGCAGCGGGGGGTCCGCGGGATACACAGATACGCAGTATTTT
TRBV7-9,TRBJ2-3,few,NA,CASSFVPSNTDTQYF,TGTGCCAGCAGCTTCGTTCCGTCAAACACAGATACGCAGTATTTT
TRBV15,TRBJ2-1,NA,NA,CATSIQSGWRKPYNEQFF,TGTGCCACCAGCATCCAAAGCGGTTGGCGGAAACCCTACAATGAGCAGTTCTTC
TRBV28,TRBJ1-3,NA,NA,CASSPGPSSGNTIYF,TGTGCCAGCAGTCCCGGGCCGAGCTCTGGAAACACCATATATTTT
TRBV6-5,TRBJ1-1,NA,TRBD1,CASSPRDRGRPEAFF,TGTGCCAGCAGCCCCCGGGACAGGGGGCGCCCTGAAGCTTTCTTT
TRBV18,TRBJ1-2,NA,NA,CASSPADDYGYTF,TGTGCCAGCTCACCCGCGGATGACTATGGCTACACCTTC
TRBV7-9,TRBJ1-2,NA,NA,CASSEQGVNYGYTF,TGTGCCAGCAGCGAACAGGGTGTCAACTATGGCTACACCTTC
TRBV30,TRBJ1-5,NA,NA,CAWRHRDLSNQPQHF,TGTGCCTGGAGGCACAGGGACCTTAGCAATCAGCCCCAGCATTTT
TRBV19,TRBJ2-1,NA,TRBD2,CASSPRGGRSYNEQFF,TGTGCCAGTAGTCCCCGCGGCGGGAGATCCTACAATGAGCAGTTCTTC
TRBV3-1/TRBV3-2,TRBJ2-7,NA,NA,CASSQGGGASYEQYF,TGTGCCAGCAGCCAAGGAGGGGGGGCCTCCTACGAGCAGTACTTC
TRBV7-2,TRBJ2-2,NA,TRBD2,CASSPLGLAGVGELFF,TGTGCCAGCAGCCCACTCGGACTAGCGGGGGTCGGGGAGCTGTTTTTT
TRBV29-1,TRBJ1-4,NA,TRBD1,CSVLPAQTGINEKLFF,TGCAGCGTTCTACCTGCCCAGACAGGGATTAATGAAAAACTGTTTTTT
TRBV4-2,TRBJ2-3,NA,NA,CASSPRGGAGDTQYF,TGTGCCAGCAGCCCTAGGGGGGGGGCCGGAGATACGCAGTATTTT
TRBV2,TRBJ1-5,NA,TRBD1,CASSGGQGGYQPQHF,TGTGCCAGCAGTGGGGGACAGGGAGGATATCAGCCCCAGCATTTT
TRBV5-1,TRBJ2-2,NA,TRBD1,CASSSVDRAYTGELFF,TGCGCCAGCAGCTCGGTGGACAGGGCGTACACCGGGGAGCTGTTTTTT
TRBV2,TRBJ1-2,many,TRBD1,CASSAGQGMGGYTF,TGTGCCAGCAGCGCGGGACAGGGAATGGGTGGCTACACCTTC
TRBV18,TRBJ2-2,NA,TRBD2,CASSRKTSGGFLTGELFF,TGTGCCAGCTCACGGAAGACTAGCGGGGGGTTTCTGACCGGGGAGCTGTTTTTT
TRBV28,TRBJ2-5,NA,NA,CASSPGHRTQYF,TGTGCCAGCAGTCCGGGACATAGAACCCAGTACTTC
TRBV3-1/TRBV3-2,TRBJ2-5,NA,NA,CASSPLGGAVETQYF,TGTGCCAGCAGCCCCTTAGGGGGGGCCGTAGAGACCCAGTACTTC
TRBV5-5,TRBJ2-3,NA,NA,CASTELRGTDTQYF,TGTGCCAGCACCGAACTTAGAGGCACAGATACGCAGTATTTT
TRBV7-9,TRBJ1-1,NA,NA,CASSFRQNTEAFF,TGTGCCAGCAGCTTCCGACAGAACACTGAAGCTTTCTTT
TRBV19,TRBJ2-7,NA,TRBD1,CASSTTRQGRPYEQYF,TGTGCCAGTAGTACCACTCGACAGGGGAGGCCCTACGAGCAGTACTTC
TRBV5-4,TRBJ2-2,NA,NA,CASSLMGGTGELFF,TGTGCCAGCAGCTTAATGGGCGGCACCGGGGAGCTGTTTTTT
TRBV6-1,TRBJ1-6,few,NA,CASSEVRGSNSPLHF,TGTGCCAGCAGTGAAGTCAGGGGTTCTAATTCACCCCTCCACTTT
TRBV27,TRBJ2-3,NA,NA,CASSWGLSASIDTQYF,TGTGCCAGCAGTTGGGGGCTATCGGCTAGCATAGATACGCAGTATTTT
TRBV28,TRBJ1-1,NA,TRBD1,CASRTGGVGVVTEAFF,TGTGCCAGCAGAACAGGGGGCGTAGGAGTGGTGACTGAAGCTTTCTTT
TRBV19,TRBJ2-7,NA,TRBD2,CASGAGGLYEQYF,TGTGCCAGTGGGGCGGGGGGACTGTACGAGCAGTACTTC
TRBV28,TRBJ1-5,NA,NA,CASRSTLGGGRGQPQHF,TGTGCCAGCAGATCAACTCTTGGCGGGGGGCGCGGTCAGCCCCAGCATTTT